This paragraph reports one T cell receptor (beta chain). Only a few counts were recorded for this clonotype. This receptor's antigen is unknown. The record has no base qualities; no much larger clone is one base away. This entry comes from a study of molecular identifiers for immune sequencing clone quantification (dated by TCRdb to the late 2010s). Concerning the study at large: For a replicate experiment, RNA from around 20,000 or 99,000 naive CD8 T cells was divided into five aliquots, and four of the five aliquots were sequenced. This methods study used CD8 T cells to benchmark TCR RNA copy counting and molecular-identifier clustering-based TCR repertoire sequencing (MIDCIRS).

The method was PCR. Sequencing was carried out with an Illumina HiSeq 4000. Bulk TCR libraries were prepared as previously described, using TCR primers listed in Table S5. The Qiagen AllPrep DNA/RNA kit was used to purify total RNA. Before analysis, reads from multiple sequencing runs of the same library were pooled. The paper's data handling went like this. Reads were retained only if the reads had an exact TCR constant sequence, and the retained reads were trimmed to 150 nt and grouped according to their 12-nt molecular barcodes. Reads in each barcode group were sub-clustered using a 15% Levenshtein threshold, and a quality-weighted consensus sequence was built for each RNA molecule. Non-functional sequences were filtered out, along with any lower-count sequence sitting one edit away from another sequence. Barcode sub-clusters with fewer than 20% of the maximum read count were removed, based on fitting two negative binomial distributions. The raw public reads went through TCRdb reprocessing: fastp at Q25, MiXCR clone calling, in-frame beta chains kept. When rows share a CDR3 protein, they turn into one entry using the most common DNA and genes. Here the V and J calls rest on TCRdb's processing, not on the authors' analysis. This sample lists over 600,000 distinct CDR3 sequences; 15% to 20% were detected once. Around 0.9% of the sample comes from the top ten.

Study-level results and caveats: Clones above 20 RNA copies held over 98% of molecules in CMV-specific effector cells but under 1% in naive cells. Spiked-in Jurkat TCR RNA equal to a single cell's worth was reported to be detectable even within 1,100,000 naive CD8 T cells. The naive libraries included spiked-in Jurkat TCR RNA (roughly 9 copies' worth), and this RNA is not part of the donor repertoire. When barcode sub-clustering was left out, chimeric consensus sequences inflated TCR diversity, with chimeras reaching as high as 47%. Identical TCR molecules sharing a barcode could cause highly expanded clone sizes to be underestimated. Modeling indicated about 3 TCR RNA copies recovered per cell, compared with roughly 10 by digital PCR, which implies a capture efficiency of around 30%.

The CDR3 starts with the cysteine, ends with the phenylalanine, and has 14 residues. The read is trimmed to its CDR3 DNA, 42 bases read in frame from base 1. The junction carries 11 bases between V and J, which are trimmed by 5 bases and 1 base respectively. From the germline V gene, CDR1 is SGHAT and CDR2 is FQNNGV. Libraries of naive CD8 T cells were built from anywhere between about 18,000 and 1,000,000 sorted cells, with 10%, 30% or 50% of the purified RNA used. Naive CD8 T cells were FACS-sorted as CD8+CD4-CCR7+CD45RA+ on a BD FACSAria II into RLT Plus buffer. Detection sensitivity was tested by spiking Jurkat RNA equal to roughly ten TCR copies' worth into samples containing about 20,000-1,000,000 naive CD8 T cells. Enrichment of CD8 T cells was performed with RosetteSep CD8+ T Cell Enrichment Cocktail and Ficoll-Paque, after which ACK red cell lysis was carried out.

The TCR sequence derives from a human donor in good health. Some libraries in this study had Jurkat cell RNA spiked in. The sequenced sample was naive CD8+ T cells from blood, with Jurkat cell RNA spiked in. The cell subset or site label corresponds to: FACS-sorted CD8+CD4-CCR7+CD45RA+ naive T cells. The chain is made from TRBV11-2 and TRBJ1-1, with the D gene call left open. The CDR3 protein: CASSPLDGNTEAFF. The nucleotide sequence is TGTGCCAGCAGCCCTCTGGACGGGAACACTGAAGCTTTCTTT.